This T cell receptor (beta chain) came from a study of T cell responses to AZD1222 COVID-19 vaccine. Deletions cut 1 base from V and 1 base from J, with 10 bases between. There are 15 residues in the CDR3. The germline gives CDR1 KGHSH, CDR2 LQKENI. Study observations and caveats: Repertoire samples came only from after the peak T cell response. Donors in the cohort were predominantly white British and more often female, and clonal diversity was possibly underestimated.

TCRdb keeps only in-frame clones here, not all; method: immunoSEQ multiplex PCR. The sample records fewer than 200,000 clones, about 91% being singletons. Comment on this clone: Its target is unknown.

The receptor's source is an adult who received the AZD1222 COVID-19 vaccine. This chain connects TRBV18 to TRBJ2-5, with D tentatively TRBD1 (6 bases). Material: peripheral blood, obtained 28 days after the second AZD1222 dose. CDR3 DNA: TGTGCCAGCTCACCACAGACAGGCAGCCAAGAGACCCAGTACTTC. Amino acid sequence: CASSPQTGSQETQYF.